This T cell receptor beta chain was identified during a study of OX40 agonist ivuxolimab in advanced cancers. For the study at large: Each patient was given ivuxolimab into a vein every 2 weeks, at 0.01 to 10 mg/kg.

Findings and limits, study-wide: Clones of CD4+ and CD8+ blood T cells grew by week 6 at doses of 0.1 to 3.0 mg/kg.

A word on this clone: The antigen is not known.

Profiling relied on immunoSEQ multiplex PCR, and the TCRdb table lists in-frame clones only, not all of them. Altogether about 14,000 clones are present, around 79% being singletons, with the ten largest covering over 30%. The TCR originated in an adult with an advanced solid tumor such as melanoma, head and neck, liver or kidney cancer. Here the sequenced sample was CD4+ or CD8+ T cells sorted from blood, taken in a trial of the OX40 agonist ivuxolimab.

The CDR3 region has the DNA TGTGCCAGCAGCTTTCCGGGGAACTATGGCTACACCTTC. Amino acid sequence: CASSFPGNYGYTF. The chain has TRBV7-6 and TRBJ1-2; D gene uncertain. The CDR3 loop spans 13 amino acids. V gave up 3 bases and J gave up 2 bases, with 7 bases separating them. Germline CDR1 and CDR2: SGHVS and FNYEAQ.